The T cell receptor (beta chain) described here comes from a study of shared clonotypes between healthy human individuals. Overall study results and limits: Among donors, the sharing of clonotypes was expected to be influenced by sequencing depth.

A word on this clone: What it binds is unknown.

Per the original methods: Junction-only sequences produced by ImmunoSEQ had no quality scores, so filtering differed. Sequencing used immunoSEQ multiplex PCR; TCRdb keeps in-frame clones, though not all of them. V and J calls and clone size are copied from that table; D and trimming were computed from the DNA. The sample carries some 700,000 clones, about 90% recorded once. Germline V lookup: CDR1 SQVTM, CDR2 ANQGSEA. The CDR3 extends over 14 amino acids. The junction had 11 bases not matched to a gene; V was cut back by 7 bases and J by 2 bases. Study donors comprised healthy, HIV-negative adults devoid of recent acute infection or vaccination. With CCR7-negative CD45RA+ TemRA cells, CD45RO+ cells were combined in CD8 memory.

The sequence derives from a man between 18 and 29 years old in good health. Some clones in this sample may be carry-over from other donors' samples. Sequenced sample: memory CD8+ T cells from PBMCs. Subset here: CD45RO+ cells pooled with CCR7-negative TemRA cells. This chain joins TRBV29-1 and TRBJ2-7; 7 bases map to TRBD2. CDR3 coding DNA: TGCAGCGCCTTCAGCGGGACGGCTCCCTACGAGCAGTACTTC. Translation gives CSAFSGTAPYEQYF.